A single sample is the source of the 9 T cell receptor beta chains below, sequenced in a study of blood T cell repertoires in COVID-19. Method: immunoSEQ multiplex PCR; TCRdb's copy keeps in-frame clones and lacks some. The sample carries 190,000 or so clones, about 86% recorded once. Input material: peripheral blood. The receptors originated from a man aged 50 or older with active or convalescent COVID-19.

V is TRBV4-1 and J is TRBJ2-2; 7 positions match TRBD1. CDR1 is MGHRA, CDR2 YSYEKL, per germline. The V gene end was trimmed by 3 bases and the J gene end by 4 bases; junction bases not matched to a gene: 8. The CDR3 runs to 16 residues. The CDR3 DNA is TGCGCCAGCAGCCAGAAGGGGACAGTCATCACCGGGGAGCTGTTTTTT. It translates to CASSQKGTVITGELFF.

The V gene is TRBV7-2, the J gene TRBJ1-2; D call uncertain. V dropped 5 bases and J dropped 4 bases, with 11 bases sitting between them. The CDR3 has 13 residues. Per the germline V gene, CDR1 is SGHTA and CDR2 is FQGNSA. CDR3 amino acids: CASSPRDFYGYTF. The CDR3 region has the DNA TGTGCCAGCAGCCCTCGGGATTTCTATGGCTACACCTTC. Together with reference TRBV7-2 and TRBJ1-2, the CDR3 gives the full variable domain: GAGVSQSPSNKVTEKGKDVELRCDPISGHTALYWYRQSLGQGLEFLIYFQGNSAPDKSGLPSDRFSAERTGGSVSTLTIQRTQQEDSAVYLCASSPRDFYGYTFGSGTRLTVV.

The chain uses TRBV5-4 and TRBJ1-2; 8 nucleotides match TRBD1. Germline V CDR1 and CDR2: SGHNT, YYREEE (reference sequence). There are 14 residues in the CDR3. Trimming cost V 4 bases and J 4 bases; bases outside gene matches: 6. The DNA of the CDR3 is TGTGCCAGCAGCAGAAGGACAGGGACCTATGGCTACACCTTC. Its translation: CASSRRTGTYGYTF.

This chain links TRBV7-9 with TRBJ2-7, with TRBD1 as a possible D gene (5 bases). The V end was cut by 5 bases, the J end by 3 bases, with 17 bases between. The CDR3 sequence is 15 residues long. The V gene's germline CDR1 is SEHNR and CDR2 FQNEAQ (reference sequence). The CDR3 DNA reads TGTGCCAGCAGCCCGGACACCCGAGTTTTCTACGAGCAGTACTTC. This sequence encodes CASSPDTRVFYEQYF.

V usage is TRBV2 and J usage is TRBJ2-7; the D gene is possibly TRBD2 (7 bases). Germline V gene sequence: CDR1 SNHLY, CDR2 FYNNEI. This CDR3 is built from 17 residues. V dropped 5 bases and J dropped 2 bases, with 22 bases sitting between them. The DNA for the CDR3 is TGTGCCAGCAGTCCCTCAGCCGGGGGGCGCATAACCTACGAGCAGTACTTC. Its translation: CASSPSAGGRITYEQYF.

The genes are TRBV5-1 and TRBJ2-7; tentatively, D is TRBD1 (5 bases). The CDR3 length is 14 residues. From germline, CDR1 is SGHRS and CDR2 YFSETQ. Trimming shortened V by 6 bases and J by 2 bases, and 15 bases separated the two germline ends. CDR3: CASTVGQVPYEQYF. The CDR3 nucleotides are TGCGCCAGCACGGTGGGGCAGGTTCCCTACGAGCAGTACTTC.

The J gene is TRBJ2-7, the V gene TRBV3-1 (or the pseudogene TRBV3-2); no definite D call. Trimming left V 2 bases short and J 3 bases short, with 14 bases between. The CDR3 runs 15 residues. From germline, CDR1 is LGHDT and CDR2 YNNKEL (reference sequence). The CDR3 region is CASSQPLLGVYEQYF. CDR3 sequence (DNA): TGTGCCAGCAGCCAACCACTCTTAGGAGTCTACGAGCAGTACTTC.

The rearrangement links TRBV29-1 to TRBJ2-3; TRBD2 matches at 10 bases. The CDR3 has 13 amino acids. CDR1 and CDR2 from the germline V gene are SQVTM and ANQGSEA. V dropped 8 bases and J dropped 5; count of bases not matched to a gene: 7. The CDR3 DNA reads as TGCAGCCCAAGCGGGGGGGCCCGAGATACGCAGTATTTT. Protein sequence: CSPSGGARDTQYF.

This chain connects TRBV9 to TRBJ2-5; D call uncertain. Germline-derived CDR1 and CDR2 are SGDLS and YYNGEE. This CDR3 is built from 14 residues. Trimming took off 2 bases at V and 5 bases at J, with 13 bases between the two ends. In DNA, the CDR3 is TGTGCCAGCAGCGTGAGTCCGGTCGGGGAGACCCAGTACTTC. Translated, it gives CASSVSPVGETQYF. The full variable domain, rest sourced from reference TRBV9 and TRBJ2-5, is DSGVTQTPKHLITATGQRVTLRCSPRSGDLSVYWYQQSLDQGLQFLIQYYNGEERAKGNILERFSAQQFPDLHSELNLSSLELGDSALYFCASSVSPVGETQYFGPGTRLLVL.